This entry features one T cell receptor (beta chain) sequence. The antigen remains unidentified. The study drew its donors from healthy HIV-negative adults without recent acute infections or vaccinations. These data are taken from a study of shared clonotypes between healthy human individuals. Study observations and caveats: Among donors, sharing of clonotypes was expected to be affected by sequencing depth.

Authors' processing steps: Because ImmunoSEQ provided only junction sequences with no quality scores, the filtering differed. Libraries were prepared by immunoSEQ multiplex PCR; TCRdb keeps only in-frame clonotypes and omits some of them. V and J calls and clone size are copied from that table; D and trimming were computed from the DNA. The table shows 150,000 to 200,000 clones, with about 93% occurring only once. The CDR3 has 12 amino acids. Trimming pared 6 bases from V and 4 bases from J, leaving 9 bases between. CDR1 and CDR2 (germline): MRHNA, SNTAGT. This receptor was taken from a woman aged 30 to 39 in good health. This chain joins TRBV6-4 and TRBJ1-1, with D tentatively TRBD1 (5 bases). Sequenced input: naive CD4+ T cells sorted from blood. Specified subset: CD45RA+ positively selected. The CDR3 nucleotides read TGTGCCAGCAGGGGGCAAGGCACTGAAGCTTTCTTT. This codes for CASRGQGTEAFF.